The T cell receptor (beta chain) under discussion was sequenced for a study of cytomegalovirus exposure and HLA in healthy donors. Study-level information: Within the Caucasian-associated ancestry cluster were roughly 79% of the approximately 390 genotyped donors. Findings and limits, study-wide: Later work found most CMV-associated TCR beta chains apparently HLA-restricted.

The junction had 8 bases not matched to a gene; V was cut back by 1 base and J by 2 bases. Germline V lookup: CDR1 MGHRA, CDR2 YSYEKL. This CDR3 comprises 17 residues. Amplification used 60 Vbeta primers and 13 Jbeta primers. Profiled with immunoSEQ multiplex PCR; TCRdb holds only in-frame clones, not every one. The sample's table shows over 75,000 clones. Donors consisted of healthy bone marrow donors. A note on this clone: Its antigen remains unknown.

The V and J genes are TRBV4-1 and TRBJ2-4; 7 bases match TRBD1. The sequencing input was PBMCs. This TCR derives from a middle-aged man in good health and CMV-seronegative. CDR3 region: CASSQGGSGGTKNIQYF. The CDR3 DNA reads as TGCGCCAGCAGCCAAGGGGGGTCAGGGGGAACCAAAAACATTCAGTACTTC.